The clone carrying this T cell receptor (beta chain) came up many times. The antigen remains unidentified. The length of the CDR3 is 12 residues. Germline values: CDR1 DFQATT, CDR2 SNEGSKA (reference sequence). The V gene lost 5 bases and the J gene lost 4 bases, with 9 bases spanning the gap. The sample is drawn from a study of T cells after yellow fever vaccination. For the study at large: When fractions had low cell numbers, they were prepared with SMART-Seq v4 Ultra Low Input. Study-level points and caveats: Post-booster repertoires again held most primary-vaccination clones (around 95% CD4, 88% CD8). Only a minor proportion of clonotypes was detected across both CD4 and CD8 compartments.

The 5'RACE template-switching step produced TCR cDNA and added a universal primer site and UMIs. One entry per CDR3 protein results from TCRdb running MiXCR on the 5' RACE reads. The profile shows over 150,000 distinct CDR3 sequences, under 7.5% of them singletons. This sample comprised CD4+ T cells sorted from PBMCs, obtained 5 to 6 days after the first yellow fever vaccination. V is TRBV20-1 and J is TRBJ1-3; tentatively, D is TRBD1 (5 bases). The TCR comes from a man between 18 and 35 years old who received the YFV17D yellow fever vaccine. CDR3: CSAGGGGNTIYF. CDR3 DNA: TGCAGTGCTGGTGGGGGGGGAAACACCATATATTTT.